These 4 T cell receptor beta chains came from one sample sequenced in a study of blood T cell repertoires in COVID-19 (TCRdb year 2020). Library method: the immunoSEQ multiplex PCR assay. Entries here come from immuneACCESS through TCRdb and include only in-frame sequences with V and J called. Some clones fail to appear in such tables; in the studies checked, an unresolved V gene covers under half of the shortfall, and the cause of the remainder is unknown. Within this sample are roughly 41,000 clones, with 70% to 90% of them counted one time only. The ten largest account for about 10% of the sample. Material: peripheral blood. These receptors came from a man aged 60 to 69 with active COVID-19.

This chain uses TRBV10-2 with TRBJ2-5; 10 bases map to TRBD2. V was clipped by 7 bases and J by 1 base; unmatched bases: 6. The CDR3 covers 15 residues. The germline V gene has CDR1 WSHSY and CDR2 SAAADI. This CDR3 is CASTGAGGPQETQYF. CDR3 in DNA: TGCGCCAGCACGGGAGCGGGAGGGCCCCAAGAGACCCAGTACTTC.

The CDR3, as DNA: TGTGCCAGCAGCAGGACTAGCGGGAGCACAGATACGCAGTATTTT. Amino acids: CASSRTSGSTDTQYF. The rearrangement links TRBV5-5 to TRBJ2-3; 11 bases match TRBD2. This CDR3 is 15 amino acids long. Germline V CDR1 and CDR2: SGHKS, YYEKEE (reference sequence). Germline trimming cut 4 bases from V and 0 bases from J; bases unmatched to any gene: 1.

The chain carries TRBV9 and TRBJ1-1; no clear D. This CDR3 region has 10 residues. With 4 bases removed from V and 5 bases from J, the gap between germline ends came to 3 bases. Germline V gives CDR1 SGDLS, CDR2 YYNGEE. The CDR3 sequence is CASSRTEAFF. The CDR3 DNA is TGTGCCAGCAGCCGGACTGAAGCTTTCTTT.

The V gene is TRBV4-1, the J gene TRBJ2-2; D is unclear. V lost 1 base and J 3 bases, leaving 12 bases between the germline ends. This CDR3 has 16 residues. Germline V CDR1 and CDR2: MGHRA, YSYEKL. DNA for the CDR3: TGCGCCAGCAGCCAAGGTTTCGGTATTCACACCGGGGAGCTGTTTTTT. It is translated as CASSQGFGIHTGELFF.